The clone carrying this T cell receptor beta chain was observed at least ten times. What it binds is unknown. The CDR3 is 13 residues long. Germline V gene data show CDR1 as SNHLY and CDR2 as FYNNEI. Trimming pared 4 bases from V and 0 bases from J, leaving 6 bases between. These data belong to a study of early T cells in non-severe SARS-CoV-2 infection. Study in general: Sequencing was performed on bulk RNA from unsorted whole blood, leaving chains unpaired.

Tagging with unique molecular identifiers was applied to individual cDNA molecules. MiXCR, run by TCRdb on the 5' RACE reads, gives a single entry per CDR3 protein. This table has 40,000 to 55,000 distinct CDR3 sequences, roughly 6.1% appearing once. The study's findings and limits: Database matching using VDJdb favored anti-spike CD8 responses, with private and CD4 specificities left missing.

The clonotype originates from an adult who was a healthcare worker with PCR-confirmed SARS-CoV-2 infection or an uninfected control (not recorded which). The sequences come from whole blood, collected at baseline. The V gene is TRBV2, the J gene TRBJ1-1; TRBD1 is a possible D gene (5 bases). CDR3 sequence reads: CASSAGMNTEAFF. DNA for the CDR3: TGTGCCAGCAGTGCAGGGATGAACACTGAAGCTTTCTTT. The variable domain in full, completed from reference TRBV2 and TRBJ1-1, reads EPEVTQTPSHQVTQMGQEVILRCVPISNHLYFYWYRQILGQKVEFLVSFYNNEISEKSEIFDDQFSVERPDGSNFTLKIRSTKLEDSAMYFCASSAGMNTEAFFGQGTRLTVV.